This TCR beta chain was identified during a study of metastatic and nonmetastatic thyroid tumors. Across the study: A comparison of repertoires was made across blood and tumor or nodule tissue from malignant and benign thyroid patients.

Patients were all untreated before their thyroid surgery. This clone was recorded at least ten times. V gave up 5 bases and J gave up 2 bases, with 10 bases separating them. The CDR3 extends over 14 amino acids. Germline V gene data show CDR1 as SGHTA and CDR2 as FQGNSA. TCRdb re-analyzed the PCR reads using MiXCR. The data show about 92,000 clones, with 14% to 15% seen just once and roughly 3.6% held by the top ten. The sequencing sample was made of blood. The TCR comes from a female donor with papillary thyroid cancer or a benign thyroid nodule (not recorded which). Some clones in this sample may be carry-over from other donors' samples. V is TRBV7-2 and J is TRBJ1-3; TRBD1 might be the D (6 bases). In DNA form, the CDR3 reads TGTGCCAGCAGCCCTACAGGGCCTGGAAACACCATATATTTT. It yields the protein CASSPTGPGNTIYF.